These 21 T cell receptor beta chains share one sample of origin, sequenced in a study of blood T cell repertoires in COVID-19. This table comes from immunoSEQ multiplex PCR, and its TCRdb copy is limited to in-frame clones, with some not included. This table holds 25,000 to 30,000 clones, more than 80% found once. Sequencing input: peripheral blood. The receptors shown here come from a man aged 60-69 years with acute or convalescent COVID-19.

The V call is TRBV5-6, the J call TRBJ1-6; D call uncertain. The length of the CDR3 is 15 residues. Germline CDR1 reads SGHDT; CDR2 reads YYEEEE. V lost 2 bases to trimming and J lost 6 bases, with 12 bases between them. The CDR3 protein is CASSFDKRINSPLHF. DNA of the CDR3: TGTGCCAGCAGCTTTGATAAGAGAATTAATTCACCCCTCCACTTT.

The V call is TRBV15, the J call TRBJ1-1, with 7 bases fitting TRBD1. Trimming took 5 bases from V and 0 from J; bases not matched to a gene: 6. The CDR3 spans 15 residues. CDR1 and CDR2 (germline): LNHNV, YYDKDF (reference sequence). CDR3 DNA sequence: TGTGCCACCAGCGGCCCCGGGACAGTGAACACTGAAGCTTTCTTT. This codes for CATSGPGTVNTEAFF.

This clone has only one observation. The genes are TRBV7-2 and TRBJ2-5; 8 bases fit TRBD2. J was trimmed by 5 bases and V by 10 bases; bases with no gene match: 6. Germline CDR1 and CDR2: SGHTA and FQGNSA. The CDR3 covers 12 residues. The DNA of the CDR3 is TGTGCCACTAGGGCTAGCGGGGAGACCCAGTACTTC. It codes for CATRASGETQYF. Drawing the rest from reference TRBV7-2 and TRBJ2-5, the complete variable domain is GAGVSQSPSNKVTEKGKDVELRCDPISGHTALYWYRQSLGQGLEFLIYFQGNSAPDKSGLPSDRFSAERTGGSVSTLTIQRTQQEDSAVYLCATRASGETQYFGPGTRLLVL.

This clone was observed a few times. The rearrangement links TRBV29-1 to TRBJ2-7; 10 nucleotides match TRBD2. CDR1 is SQVTM, CDR2 ANQGSEA, per germline. The CDR3 totals 13 residues. J was trimmed by 1 base and V by 6 bases; bases with no gene match: 3. The CDR3 is CSVRTSGSYEQYF. The DNA for the CDR3 is TGCAGCGTCCGGACTAGCGGATCCTACGAGCAGTACTTC.

This clone was observed a single time. The chain is built from TRBV5-1 and TRBJ2-2, with 7 bases fitting TRBD1. This CDR3 is built from 16 residues. Germline V gene data show CDR1 as SGHRS and CDR2 as YFSETQ. J gave up 2 bases and V 3 bases, and 7 bases lay outside the gene matches. The CDR3 nucleotides read TGCGCCAGCAGCTCCTCCGGGACAGCCAACACCGGGGAGCTGTTTTTT. Protein product: CASSSSGTANTGELFF.

J is TRBJ2-3 and V is TRBV3-1 (or the pseudogene TRBV3-2); possible D gene TRBD2, 5 bases. The ends were cut back, 3 bases at V and 2 bases at J, with 12 bases in the middle. The CDR3 is made up of 15 amino acids. Germline V gene data show CDR1 as LGHDT and CDR2 as YNNKEL (reference sequence). The CDR3 DNA follows: TGTGCCAGCAGCCACCGGGAAGCCCCCACAGATACGCAGTATTTT. Amino acids: CASSHREAPTDTQYF.

V is TRBV5-4 and J is TRBJ2-2; 7 bases agree with TRBD1. Trimming cost V 0 bases and J 4 bases; bases outside gene matches: 6. The CDR3 is made up of 16 amino acids. CDR1 and CDR2 (germline): SGHNT, YYREEE (reference sequence). DNA for the CDR3: TGTGCCAGCAGCTTGGAAAGGGGGCGGGCCACCGGGGAGCTGTTTTTT. Translated, it gives CASSLERGRATGELFF. The variable domain in full, completed from reference TRBV5-4 and TRBJ2-2, reads ETGVTQSPTHLIKTRGQQVTLRCSSQSGHNTVSWYQQALGQGPQFIFQYYREEENGRGNFPPRFSGLQFPNYSSELNVNALELDDSALYLCASSLERGRATGELFFGEGSRLTVL.

The chain has TRBV19 and TRBJ2-4, with 8 bases aligning to TRBD1. Germline CDR1 reads LNHDA; CDR2 reads SQIVND (reference sequence). The CDR3 runs to 16 residues. V lost 0 bases, J lost 6 bases, and 7 bases stayed unmatched. The CDR3 loop is CASSIDTSGGGNIQYF. The CDR3 DNA sequence: TGTGCCAGTAGTATAGATACCTCAGGGGGCGGAAACATTCAGTACTTC. Full variable domain (outside the CDR3, taken from reference TRBV19 and TRBJ2-4): DGGITQSPKYLFRKEGQNVTLSCEQNLNHDAMYWYRQDPGQGLRLIYYSQIVNDFQKGDIAEGYSVSREKKESFPLTVTSAQKNPTAFYLCASSIDTSGGGNIQYFGAGTRLSVL.

The V gene is TRBV7-8, the J gene TRBJ2-7; 9 bases agree with TRBD2. J lost 3 bases, V lost 4 bases, and 7 bases had no gene match. Germline V lookup: CDR1 SGHVS, CDR2 FQNEAQ. CDR3 length: 15 amino acids. CDR3: CASSSLASGIYEQYF. CDR3 coding DNA: TGTGCCAGCAGCTCCCTGGCTAGCGGGATCTACGAGCAGTACTTC.

The chain uses TRBV19 and TRBJ1-1, with no clear D. V was pared by 3 bases and J by 2 bases, with 7 bases between. Germline CDR1 LNHDA, CDR2 SQIVND (reference sequence). The CDR3 has 13 amino acids. As DNA, the CDR3 is TGTGCCAGTAGTATCAGGCCCAACACTGAAGCTTTCTTT. The encoded protein is CASSIRPNTEAFF.

This clone was picked up one time. The genes are TRBV5-1 and TRBJ2-3; D not certain. CDR1 is SGHRS, CDR2 YFSETQ, per germline. The CDR3 has 15 amino acids. V was shortened by 3 bases and J by 2 bases, with 13 bases between the two germline ends. The CDR3: CASSYRHDNTDTQYF. The CDR3 DNA reads as TGCGCCAGCAGCTATAGACATGACAACACAGATACGCAGTATTTT.

The chain recombines TRBV4-1 with TRBJ2-3, with TRBD2 matching over 9 bases. In germline, CDR1 is MGHRA, CDR2 YSYEKL. Trimming at V came to 3 bases and at J to 5 bases, leaving 6 bases not matched to a gene. This CDR3 has 15 residues. CDR3 bases: TGCGCCAGCAGCCACGGCGGGGGGGCAATAGATACGCAGTATTTT. This translates into CASSHGGGAIDTQYF.

The chain uses TRBV18 and TRBJ2-7, with D maybe TRBD2 (5 bases). Trimming pared 6 bases from V and 5 bases from J, leaving 17 bases between. The CDR3 contains 14 residues. Per germline, CDR1 KGHSH and CDR2 LQKENI. CDR3 DNA sequence: TGTGCCAGCTCCTCCTTTGGGCCGAGGGACGAGCAGTACTTC. It is translated as CASSSFGPRDEQYF.

This clone was seen a single time. This chain links TRBV19 with TRBJ2-5, with TRBD2 as a possible D gene (6 bases). The CDR3 is made up of 16 amino acids. CDR1 and CDR2 (germline): LNHDA, SQIVND (reference sequence). V dropped 4 bases and J dropped 5 bases, with 20 bases sitting between them. CDR3 sequence (DNA): TGTGCCAGTAGTAGCGGGGTGCTCGGTGTATTGGAGACCCAGTACTTC. Amino acid sequence: CASSSGVLGVLETQYF.

The chain joins TRBV5-1 to TRBJ2-1; 9 bases agree with TRBD1. Looked up from germline, CDR1 is SGHRS and CDR2 is YFSETQ. The V gene end was trimmed by 2 bases and the J gene end by 9 bases; junction bases not matched to a gene: 6. The CDR3 runs to 14 residues. CDR3 sequence reads: CASSFGTGSGEQFF. The CDR3 bases are TGCGCCAGCAGCTTCGGGACAGGGAGTGGTGAGCAGTTCTTC.

This chain connects TRBV7-2 to TRBJ2-2; TRBD1 matches at 7 bases. Trimming cost V 4 bases and J 7 bases; bases outside gene matches: 9. Germline CDR1 and CDR2: SGHTA and FQGNSA. The CDR3 covers 15 residues. The CDR3 sequence is CASSSGQVRVGELFF. The CDR3 DNA reads TGTGCCAGCAGCTCTGGACAGGTTAGGGTCGGGGAGCTGTTTTTT.

The chain employs TRBV19 and TRBJ1-1, with D possibly being TRBD1 (6 bases). V lost 8 bases and J lost 3, with 10 bases in between. The CDR3 spans 12 residues. Germline V lookup: CDR1 LNHDA, CDR2 SQIVND (reference sequence). CDR3 sequence: CASGTPYTEAFF. DNA of the CDR3: TGTGCCAGTGGGACACCCTACACTGAAGCTTTCTTT.

In its sample, this clone was seen once. A read error may produce the germline difference seen at one junction end. The chain uses TRBV3-1 (or the pseudogene TRBV3-2) and TRBJ2-3, with D tentatively TRBD1 (5 bases). The CDR3 extends over 13 amino acids. Per germline, CDR1 LGHDT and CDR2 YNNKEL (reference sequence). The CDR3 DNA follows: TGTGCCAGCAGCCAATTTAGCACAGGTACGCAGTATTTT. The encoded protein is CASSQFSTGTQYF.

V gene TRBV16 combines with J gene TRBJ1-5, with 7 bases fitting TRBD1. The CDR3 has 14 residues. CDR1 and CDR2 (germline): KGHSY, FQNENV. The CDR3: CASMGDREDQPQHF. The CDR3 bases are TGTGCATCGATGGGGGACAGAGAAGATCAGCCCCAGCATTTT. Full variable domain (remainder filled in from reference TRBV16 and TRBJ1-5): GEEVAQTPKHLVRGEGQKAKLYCAPIKGHSYVFWYQQVLKNEFKFLISFQNENVFDETGMPKERFSAKCLPNSPCSLEIQATKLEDSAVYFCASMGDREDQPQHFGDGTRLSIL.

The chain joins TRBV19 to TRBJ1-3; D ambiguous. V dropped 6 bases and J dropped 0 bases, with 9 bases sitting between them. CDR1 and CDR2 (germline): LNHDA, SQIVND (reference sequence). CDR3 length: 14 amino acids. CDR3 protein: CASRGLNSGNTIYF. CDR3 bases: TGTGCCAGTAGGGGCCTGAACTCTGGAAACACCATATATTTT.

The chain uses TRBV18 and TRBJ1-5; 10 bases map to TRBD1. V gave up 5 bases and J gave up 0 bases; unmatched junction bases: 7. The CDR3 loop spans 17 amino acids. The V gene's germline CDR1 is KGHSH and CDR2 LQKENI. The chain's CDR3 is CASSSDRGSYSNQPQHF. CDR3 sequence (DNA): TGTGCCAGCTCATCGGACAGGGGGTCATATAGCAATCAGCCCCAGCATTTT.